Listed below are T cell receptor beta chains from one sample, sequenced in a study of OX40 agonist ivuxolimab in advanced cancers. Libraries were prepared by immunoSEQ multiplex PCR; TCRdb keeps only in-frame clonotypes and omits some of them. The sample yields roughly 55,000 clones, 75% to 90% seen once. The sample consisted of CD4+ or CD8+ T cells sorted from blood, taken in a trial of the OX40 agonist ivuxolimab. Receptor source: an adult with an advanced solid tumor such as melanoma, head and neck, liver or kidney cancer. Both conserved end residues are part of each CDR3. A D gene is named only where the DNA matches it firmly. Clone size appears in some rows only: once, few, many, or a class for an expanded clone.

>NA|TRBJ2-7|TRBV5-6|NA
TGTGCCAGCATCCCGGGGACGGGACCCCACGAGCAGTACTTC
CASIPGTGPHEQYF
>NA|TRBJ1-5|TRBV5-8|NA
TGTGCCAGCAGCTTGGTGAGACTCAATCAGCCCCAGCATTTT
CASSLVRLNQPQHF
>NA|TRBJ1-1|TRBV9|NA
TGTGCCAGCAGCGTAGCTGGGGGCTTTGACACTGAAGCTTTCTTT
CASSVAGGFDTEAFF
>NA|TRBJ1-2|TRBV28|once
TGTGCCAGCAGTTTATTGGTCTCCGGAGTCCACTATGGCTACACCTTC
CASSLLVSGVHYGYTF
>TRBD1|TRBJ1-1|TRBV18|NA
TGTGCCAGCGAAAACAGGGGGCGGACGGAAGCTTTCTTT
CASENRGRTEAFF
>NA|TRBJ2-3|TRBV15|NA
TGTGCCACCAGCAGAGACGCAATCGAAACACTTGAAGATACGCAGTATTTT
CATSRDAIETLEDTQYF
>TRBD1|TRBJ2-7|TRBV13|NA
TGTGCCAGCAGCGCTAGGGGACAGGGGGCTTTGGTGCAGTACTTC
CASSARGQGALVQYF
>TRBD1|TRBJ2-7|TRBV29-1|NA
TGCAGCGTTGAAGGTGGACAGGGAAGCTCCTACGAGCAGTACTTC
CSVEGGQGSSYEQYF
>NA|TRBJ1-1|TRBV7-8|NA
NA
CASSVGRGTFPQF
>NA|TRBJ1-2|TRBV13|NA
TGTGCCAGCAGCTTGGTTGGGACGGATTATGGCTACACCTTC
CASSLVGTDYGYTF
>TRBD1|TRBJ2-7|TRBV9|NA
TGTGCCAGCAGCCCAACTGACAGGGGTTCCTACGAGCAGTACTTC
CASSPTDRGSYEQYF
>NA|TRBJ2-1|TRBV4-3|NA
TGCGCCAGCAGCCAAGGAGGTGAGCAGTTCTTC
CASSQGGEQFF
>NA|TRBJ2-7|TRBV2|few
TGTGCCACCACGAGGGCAGATTCCTACGAGCAGTACTTC
CATTRADSYEQYF
>NA|TRBJ2-7|TRBV10-3|NA
TGTGCCATCAGGGGGGACAACTCCTACGAGCAGTACTTC
CAIRGDNSYEQYF
>NA|TRBJ2-7|TRBV5-8|NA
TGTGCCAGCAGCTTGGCGTGGGAGGGGGTATCGGACGAGCAGTACTTC
CASSLAWEGVSDEQYF
>NA|TRBJ1-5|TRBV19|once
TGTGCCAGTAGTATGAAGGGAAATCAGCCCCAGCATTTT
CASSMKGNQPQHF